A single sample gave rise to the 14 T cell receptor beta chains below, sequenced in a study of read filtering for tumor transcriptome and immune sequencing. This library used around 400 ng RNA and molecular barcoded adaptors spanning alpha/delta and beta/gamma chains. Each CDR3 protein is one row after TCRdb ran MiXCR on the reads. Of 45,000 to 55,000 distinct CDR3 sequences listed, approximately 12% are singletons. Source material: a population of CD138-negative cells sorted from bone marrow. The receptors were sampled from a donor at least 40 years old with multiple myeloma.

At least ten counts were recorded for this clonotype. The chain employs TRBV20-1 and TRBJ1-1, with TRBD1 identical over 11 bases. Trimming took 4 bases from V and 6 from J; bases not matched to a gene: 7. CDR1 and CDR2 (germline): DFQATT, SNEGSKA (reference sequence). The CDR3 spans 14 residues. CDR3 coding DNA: TGCAGTGCTACAACAGGGACAGGGGGTTCTGAAGCTTTCTTT. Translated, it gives CSATTGTGGSEAFF.

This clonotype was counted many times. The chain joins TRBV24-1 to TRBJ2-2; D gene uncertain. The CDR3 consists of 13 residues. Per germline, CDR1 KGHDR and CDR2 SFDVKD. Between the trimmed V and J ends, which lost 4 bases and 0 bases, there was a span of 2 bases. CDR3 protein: CATSDTNTGELFF. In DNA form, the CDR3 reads TGTGCCACCAGTGACACGAACACCGGGGAGCTGTTTTTT.

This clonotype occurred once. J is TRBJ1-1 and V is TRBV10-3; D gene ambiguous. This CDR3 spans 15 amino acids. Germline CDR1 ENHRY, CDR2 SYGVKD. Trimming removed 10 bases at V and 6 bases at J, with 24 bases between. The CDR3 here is CASRFGRVEGAEAFF. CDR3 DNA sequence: TGTGCCAGCAGATTTGGACGGGTTGAAGGAGCTGAAGCTTTCTTT.

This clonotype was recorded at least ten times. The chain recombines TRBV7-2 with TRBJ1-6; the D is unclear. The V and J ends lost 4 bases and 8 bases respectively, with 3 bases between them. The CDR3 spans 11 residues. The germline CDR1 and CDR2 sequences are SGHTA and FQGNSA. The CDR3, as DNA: TGTGCCAGCAGCTCGGATTCACCCCTCCACTTT. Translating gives CASSSDSPLHF.

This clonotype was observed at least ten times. The CDR3 DNA sequence: TGTGCCAGCAGTTTAAAGAATGAGCAGTTCTTC. It encodes CASSLKNEQFF. The V and J genes are TRBV28 and TRBJ2-1; no clear D. Germline CDR1 and CDR2: MDHEN and SYDVKM. Between the trimmed V and J ends, which lost 2 bases and 7 bases, there was a span of 3 bases. The CDR3 length is 11 residues.

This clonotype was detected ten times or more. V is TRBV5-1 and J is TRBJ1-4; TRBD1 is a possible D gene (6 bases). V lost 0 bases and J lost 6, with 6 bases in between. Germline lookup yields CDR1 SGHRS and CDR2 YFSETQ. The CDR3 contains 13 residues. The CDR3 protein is CASSLEGDEKLFF. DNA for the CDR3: TGCGCCAGCAGCTTGGAGGGGGATGAAAAACTGTTTTTT.

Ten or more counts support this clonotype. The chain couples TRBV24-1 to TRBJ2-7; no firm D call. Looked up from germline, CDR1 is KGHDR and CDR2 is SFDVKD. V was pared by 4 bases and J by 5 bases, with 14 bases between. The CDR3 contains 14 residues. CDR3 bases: TGTGCCACCAGTGACCCTCGGGCCGCCGACGAGCAGTACTTC. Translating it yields CATSDPRAADEQYF.

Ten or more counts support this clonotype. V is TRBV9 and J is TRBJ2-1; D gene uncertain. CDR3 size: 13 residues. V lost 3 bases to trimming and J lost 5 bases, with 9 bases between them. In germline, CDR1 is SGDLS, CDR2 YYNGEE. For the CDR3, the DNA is TGTGCCAGCAGCGCCGGTTCCAACAATGAGCAGTTCTTC. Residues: CASSAGSNNEQFF.

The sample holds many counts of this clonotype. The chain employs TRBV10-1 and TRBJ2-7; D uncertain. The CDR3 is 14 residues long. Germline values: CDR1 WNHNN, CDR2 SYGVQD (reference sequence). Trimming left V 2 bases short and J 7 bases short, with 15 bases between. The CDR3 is CASSEKGSSREQYF. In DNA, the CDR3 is TGCGCCAGCAGTGAGAAAGGATCCTCTAGGGAGCAGTACTTC.

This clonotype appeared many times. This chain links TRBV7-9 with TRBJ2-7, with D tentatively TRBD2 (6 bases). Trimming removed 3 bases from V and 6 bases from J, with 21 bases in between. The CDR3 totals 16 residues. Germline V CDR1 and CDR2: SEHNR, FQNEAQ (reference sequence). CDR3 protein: CASSLYGTPSSGEQYF. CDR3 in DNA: TGTGCCAGCAGCTTGTACGGGACTCCTAGTTCCGGCGAGCAGTACTTC.

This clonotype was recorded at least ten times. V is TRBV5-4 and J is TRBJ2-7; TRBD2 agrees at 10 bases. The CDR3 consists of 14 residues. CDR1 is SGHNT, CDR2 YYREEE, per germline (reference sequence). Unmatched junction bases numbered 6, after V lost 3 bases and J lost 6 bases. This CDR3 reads CASSSGLAYAEQYF. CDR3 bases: TGTGCCAGCAGCTCGGGACTAGCGTATGCCGAGCAGTACTTC.

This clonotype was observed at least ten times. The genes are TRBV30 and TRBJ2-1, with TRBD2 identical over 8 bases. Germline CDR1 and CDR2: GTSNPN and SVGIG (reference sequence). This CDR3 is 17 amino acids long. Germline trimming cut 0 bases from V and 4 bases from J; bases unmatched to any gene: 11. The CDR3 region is CAWSVRRAGVGYNEQFF. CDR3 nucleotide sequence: TGTGCCTGGAGTGTACGCAGAGCGGGAGTGGGATACAATGAGCAGTTCTTC.

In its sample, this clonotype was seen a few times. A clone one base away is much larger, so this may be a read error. The CDR3: CASSYGVGETRYF. The CDR3 bases are TGTGCCAGCAGTTACGGGGTCGGGGAGACCCGGTACTTC. This rearrangement joins TRBV6-6 to TRBJ2-5; D may be TRBD2 (5 bases). The CDR3 spans 13 residues. Germline values: CDR1 MNHNY, CDR2 SVGAGI (reference sequence).

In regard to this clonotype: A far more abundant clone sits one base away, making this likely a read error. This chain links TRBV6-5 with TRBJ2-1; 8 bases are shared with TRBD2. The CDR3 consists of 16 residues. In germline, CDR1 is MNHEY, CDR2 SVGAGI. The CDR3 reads CASSYTGGTPYNERFF. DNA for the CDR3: TGTGCCAGCAGTTATACGGGAGGGACACCCTACAATGAGCGGTTCTTC.